The 5 T cell receptor beta chains in this list originate from one sample, sequenced in a study of blood T cells in healthy people across ages. Combining a sample-barcoded 5' primer with a J-beta primer mix, a second PCR ran for roughly 6 to 12 cycles. A single record per CDR3 protein comes from TCRdb applying MiXCR to the 5' RACE reads. The sample lists about a million distinct CDR3 sequences; about 53% were seen once. The material sequenced was blood. All receptors derive from a woman aged 55-70 years in good health.

This rearrangement joins TRBV5-1 to TRBJ1-5, with D tentatively TRBD1 (6 bases). There are 15 residues in the CDR3. Germline V CDR1 and CDR2: SGHRS, YFSETQ. Trimming took 0 bases from V and 2 from J, leaving 9 bases between them. Written as DNA, the CDR3 is TGCGCCAGCAGCTTGGGGGGGGCTGGCAATCAGCCCCAGCATTTT. Translated: CASSLGGAGNQPQHF.

This clonotype was detected only a few times. This chain connects TRBV7-9 to TRBJ2-7; D not certain. The CDR3 runs to 14 residues. V was pared by 2 bases and J by 6 bases, with 14 bases between. Germline V lookup: CDR1 SEHNR, CDR2 FQNEAQ (reference sequence). The CDR3: CASSLSSESSEQYF. CDR3 DNA sequence: TGTGCCAGCAGCTTATCCTCTGAGTCCAGCGAGCAGTACTTC.

The chain links TRBV4-1 to TRBJ1-1; TRBD1 matches at 7 bases. Per germline, CDR1 MGHRA and CDR2 YSYEKL. CDR3 length: 14 amino acids. V was pared by 2 bases and J by 10 bases, with 10 bases of the junction left unmatched. The CDR3 sequence is CASSQPGGRLGAFF. In DNA form, the CDR3 reads TGCGCCAGCAGCCAACCAGGGGGGAGGTTGGGAGCTTTCTTT.

This CDR3 reads CASSQGWQEGDTEAFF. In nucleotides, the CDR3 is TGTGCCAGCAGCCAAGGGTGGCAGGAAGGGGACACTGAAGCTTTCTTT. The chain employs TRBV3-1 and TRBJ1-1; a weak D match, TRBD1 (5 bases). Trimming left V 1 base short and J 3 bases short, with 15 bases between. This CDR3 has 16 residues. Germline CDR1 is LGHDT and CDR2 is YNNKEL (reference sequence).

In this sample, this clonotype turned up a few times. The chain uses TRBV20-1 and TRBJ2-5; 8 nucleotides align to TRBD2. V shed 2 bases and J 0 bases; nucleotides not matched to a gene: 5. This CDR3 is built from 15 residues. Germline lookup yields CDR1 DFQATT and CDR2 SNEGSKA (reference sequence). CDR3 region: CSARTGGAYQETQYF. The CDR3 region has the DNA TGCAGTGCTAGAACCGGGGGGGCGTACCAAGAGACCCAGTACTTC.